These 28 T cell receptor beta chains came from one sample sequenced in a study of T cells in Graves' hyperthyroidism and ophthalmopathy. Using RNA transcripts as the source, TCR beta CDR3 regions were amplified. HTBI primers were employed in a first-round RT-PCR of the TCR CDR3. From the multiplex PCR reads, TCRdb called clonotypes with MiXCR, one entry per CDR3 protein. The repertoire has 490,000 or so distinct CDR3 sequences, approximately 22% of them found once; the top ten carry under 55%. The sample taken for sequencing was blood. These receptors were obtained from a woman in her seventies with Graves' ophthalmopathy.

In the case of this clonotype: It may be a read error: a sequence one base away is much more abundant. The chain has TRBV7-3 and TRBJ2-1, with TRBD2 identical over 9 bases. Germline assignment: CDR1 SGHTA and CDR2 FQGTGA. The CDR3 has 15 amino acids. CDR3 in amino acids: CAGSLSSGGPNEQFF. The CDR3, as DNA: TGTGCCGGCAGCTTAAGTAGCGGGGGACCCAATGAGCAGTTCTTC. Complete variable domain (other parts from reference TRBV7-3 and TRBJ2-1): GAGVSQTPSNKVTEKGKYVELRCDPISGHTALYWYRQSLGQGPEFLIYFQGTGAADDSGLPNDRFFAVRPEGSVSTLKIQRTERGDSAVYLCAGSLSSGGPNEQFFGPGTRLTVL.

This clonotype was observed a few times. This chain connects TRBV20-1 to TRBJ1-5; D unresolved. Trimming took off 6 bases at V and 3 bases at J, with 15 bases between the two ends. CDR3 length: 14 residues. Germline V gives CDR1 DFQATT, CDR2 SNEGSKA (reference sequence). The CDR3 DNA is TGCAGTGCCCGGGATCGGGGAGCCAATCAGCCCCAGCATTTT. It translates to CSARDRGANQPQHF.

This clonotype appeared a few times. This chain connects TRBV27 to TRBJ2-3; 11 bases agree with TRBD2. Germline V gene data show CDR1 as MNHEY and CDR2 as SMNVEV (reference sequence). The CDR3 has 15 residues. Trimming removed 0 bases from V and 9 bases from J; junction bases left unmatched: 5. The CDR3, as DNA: TGTGCCAGCAGTTTATCCGGACTAGCGGGCGGGACGCAGTATTTT. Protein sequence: CASSLSGLAGGTQYF.

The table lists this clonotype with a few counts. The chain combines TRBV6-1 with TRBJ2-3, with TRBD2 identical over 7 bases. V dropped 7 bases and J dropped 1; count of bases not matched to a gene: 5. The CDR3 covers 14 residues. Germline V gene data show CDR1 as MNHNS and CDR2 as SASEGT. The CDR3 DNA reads TGTGCCAGCAACGCGGGAGTGGGCACAGATACGCAGTATTTT. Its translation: CASNAGVGTDTQYF.

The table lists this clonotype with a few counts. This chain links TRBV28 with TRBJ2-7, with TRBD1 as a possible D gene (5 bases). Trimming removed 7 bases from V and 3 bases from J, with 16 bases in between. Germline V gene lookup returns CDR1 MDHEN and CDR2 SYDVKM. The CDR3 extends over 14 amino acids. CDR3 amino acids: CASMETRQIYEQYF. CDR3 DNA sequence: TGTGCCAGCATGGAGACTCGACAGATCTACGAGCAGTACTTC.

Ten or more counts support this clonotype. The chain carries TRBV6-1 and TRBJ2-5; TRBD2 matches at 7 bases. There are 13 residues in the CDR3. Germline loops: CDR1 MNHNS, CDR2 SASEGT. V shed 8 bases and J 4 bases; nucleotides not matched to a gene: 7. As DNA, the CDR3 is TGTGCCAGCTCGCGGGAGATAAGAGAGACCCAGTACTTC. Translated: CASSREIRETQYF.

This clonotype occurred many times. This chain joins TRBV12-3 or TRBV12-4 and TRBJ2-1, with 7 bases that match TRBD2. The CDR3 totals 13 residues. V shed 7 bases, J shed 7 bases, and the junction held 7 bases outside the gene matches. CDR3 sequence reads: CASTLAGGNEQFF. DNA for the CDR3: TGTGCCAGCACCTTAGCGGGCGGGAATGAGCAGTTCTTC.

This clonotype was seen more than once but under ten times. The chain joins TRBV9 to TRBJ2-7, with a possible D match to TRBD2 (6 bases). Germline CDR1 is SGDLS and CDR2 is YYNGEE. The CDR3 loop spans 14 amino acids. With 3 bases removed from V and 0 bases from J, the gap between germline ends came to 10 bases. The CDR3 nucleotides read TGTGCCAGCAGCGCTAGCGCGAGCTCCTACGAGCAGTACTTC. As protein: CASSASASSYEQYF.

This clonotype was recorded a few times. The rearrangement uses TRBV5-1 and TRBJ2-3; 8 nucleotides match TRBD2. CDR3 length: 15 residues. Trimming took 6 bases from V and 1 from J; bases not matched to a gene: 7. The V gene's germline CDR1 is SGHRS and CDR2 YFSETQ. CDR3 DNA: TGCGCCAGCACCTTAGCGGGGACACGCACAGATACGCAGTATTTT. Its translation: CASTLAGTRTDTQYF.

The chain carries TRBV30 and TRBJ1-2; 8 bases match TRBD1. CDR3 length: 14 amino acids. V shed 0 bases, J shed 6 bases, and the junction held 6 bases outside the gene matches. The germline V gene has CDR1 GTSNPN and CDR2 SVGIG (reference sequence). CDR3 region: CAWSVLRGLDGYTF. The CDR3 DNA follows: TGTGCCTGGAGTGTACTCAGGGGGCTTGATGGCTACACCTTC.

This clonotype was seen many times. CDR3 amino acids: CASLGGLAAAGELFF. The CDR3, as DNA: TGTGCCAGCCTAGGGGGACTAGCGGCCGCCGGGGAGCTGTTTTTT. The chain employs TRBV12-3 or TRBV12-4 and TRBJ2-2, with 11 bases matching TRBD2. This CDR3 is built from 15 residues. J gave up 6 bases and V 8 bases, and 8 bases lay outside the gene matches.

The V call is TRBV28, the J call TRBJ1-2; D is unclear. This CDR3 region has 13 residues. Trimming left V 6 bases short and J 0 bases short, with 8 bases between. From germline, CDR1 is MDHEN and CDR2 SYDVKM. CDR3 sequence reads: CASRTAPNYGYTF. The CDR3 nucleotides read TGTGCCAGCAGAACAGCCCCTAACTATGGCTACACCTTC.

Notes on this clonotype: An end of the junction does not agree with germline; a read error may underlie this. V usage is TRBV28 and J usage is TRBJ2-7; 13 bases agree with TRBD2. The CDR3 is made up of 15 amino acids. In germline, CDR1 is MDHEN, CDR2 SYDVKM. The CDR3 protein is CASSETSGGPYGQYF. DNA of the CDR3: TGTGCCAGCAGCGAGACTAGCGGGGGGCCGTACGGGCAGTACTTC.

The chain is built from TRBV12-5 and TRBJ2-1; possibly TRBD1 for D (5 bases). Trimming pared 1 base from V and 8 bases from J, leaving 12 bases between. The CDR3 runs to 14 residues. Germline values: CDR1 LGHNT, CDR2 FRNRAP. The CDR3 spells CASGLETETDEQFF. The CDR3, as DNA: TGTGCTAGTGGTTTGGAGACAGAGACGGATGAGCAGTTCTTC.

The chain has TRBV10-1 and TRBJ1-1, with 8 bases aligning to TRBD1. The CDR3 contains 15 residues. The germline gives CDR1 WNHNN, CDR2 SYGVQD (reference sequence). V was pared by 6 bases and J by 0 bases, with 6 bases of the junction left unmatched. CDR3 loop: CASRTGDPMNTEAFF. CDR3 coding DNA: TGCGCCAGCAGGACAGGGGATCCAATGAACACTGAAGCTTTCTTT.

CDR3 amino acids: CASSQALGQISGNTIYF. The DNA of the CDR3 is TGTGCCAGCAGCCAAGCATTGGGACAGATCTCTGGAAACACCATATATTTT. The chain combines TRBV3-1 with TRBJ1-3; 7 bases are shared with TRBD1. The CDR3 contains 17 residues. Germline V CDR1 and CDR2: LGHDT, YNNKEL (reference sequence). The V gene end was trimmed by 1 base and the J gene end by 0 bases; junction bases not matched to a gene: 6.

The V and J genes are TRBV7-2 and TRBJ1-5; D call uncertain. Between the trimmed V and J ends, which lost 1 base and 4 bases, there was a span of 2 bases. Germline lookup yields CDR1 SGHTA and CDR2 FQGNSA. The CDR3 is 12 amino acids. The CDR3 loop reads CASSLVNQPQHF. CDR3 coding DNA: TGTGCCAGCAGCTTAGTAAATCAGCCCCAGCATTTT.

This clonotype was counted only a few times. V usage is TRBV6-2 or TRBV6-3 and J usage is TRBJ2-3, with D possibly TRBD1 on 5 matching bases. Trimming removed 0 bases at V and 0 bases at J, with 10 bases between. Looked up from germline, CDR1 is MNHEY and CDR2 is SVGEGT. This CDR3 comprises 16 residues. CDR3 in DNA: TGTGCCAGCAGTTACTCGTACAAGGGGAGCACAGATACGCAGTATTTT. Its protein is CASSYSYKGSTDTQYF.

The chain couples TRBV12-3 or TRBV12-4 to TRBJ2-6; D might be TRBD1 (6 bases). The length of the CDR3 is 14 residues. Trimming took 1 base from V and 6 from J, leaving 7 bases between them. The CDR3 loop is CASSLVGAANVLTF. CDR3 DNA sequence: TGTGCCAGCAGTTTAGTGGGGGCGGCCAACGTCCTGACTTTC.

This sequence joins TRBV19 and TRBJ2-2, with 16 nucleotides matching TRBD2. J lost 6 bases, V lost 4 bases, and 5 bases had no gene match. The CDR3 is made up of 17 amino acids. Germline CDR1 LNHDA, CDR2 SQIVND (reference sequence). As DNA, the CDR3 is TGTGCCAGTAGTAAACCGGGACTAGCGGGAGGGGCCGGGGAGCTGTTTTTT. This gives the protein CASSKPGLAGGAGELFF.

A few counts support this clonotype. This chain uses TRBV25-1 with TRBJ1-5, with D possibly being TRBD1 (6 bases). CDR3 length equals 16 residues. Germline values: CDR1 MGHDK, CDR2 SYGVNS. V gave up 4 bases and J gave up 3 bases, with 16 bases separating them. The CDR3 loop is CASSATGGGNNQPQHF. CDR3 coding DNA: TGTGCCAGCAGTGCAACGGGGGGGGGCAACAATCAGCCCCAGCATTTT. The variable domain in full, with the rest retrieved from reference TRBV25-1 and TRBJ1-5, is EADIYQTPRYLVIGTGKKITLECSQTMGHDKMYWYQQDPGMELHLIHYSYGVNSTEKGDLSSESTVSRIRTEHFPLTLESARPSHTSQYLCASSATGGGNNQPQHFGDGTRLSIL.

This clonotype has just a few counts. The CDR3: CASSLEGEKQYF. For the CDR3, the DNA is TGCGCCAGCAGCTTGGAAGGAGAAAAGCAGTACTTC. The V gene is TRBV5-1, the J gene TRBJ2-7, with D hard to call. This CDR3 comprises 12 residues. The V and J ends lost 0 bases and 8 bases respectively, with 9 bases between them. Germline V gene data show CDR1 as SGHRS and CDR2 as YFSETQ.

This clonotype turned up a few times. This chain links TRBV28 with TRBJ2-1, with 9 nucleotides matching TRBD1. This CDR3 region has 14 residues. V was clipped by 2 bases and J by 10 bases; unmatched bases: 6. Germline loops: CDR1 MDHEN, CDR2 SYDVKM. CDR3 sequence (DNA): TGTGCCAGCAGTTTAGAACAGGGGGCGGGGGAGCAGTTCTTC. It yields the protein CASSLEQGAGEQFF.

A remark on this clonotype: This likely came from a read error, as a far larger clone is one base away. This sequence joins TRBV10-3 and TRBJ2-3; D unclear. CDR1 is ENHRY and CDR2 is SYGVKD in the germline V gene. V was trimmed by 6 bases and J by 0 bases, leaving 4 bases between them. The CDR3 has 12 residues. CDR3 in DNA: TGTGCCATCAGCTCTAGCACAGATACGCAGTATTTT. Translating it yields CAISSSTDTQYF.

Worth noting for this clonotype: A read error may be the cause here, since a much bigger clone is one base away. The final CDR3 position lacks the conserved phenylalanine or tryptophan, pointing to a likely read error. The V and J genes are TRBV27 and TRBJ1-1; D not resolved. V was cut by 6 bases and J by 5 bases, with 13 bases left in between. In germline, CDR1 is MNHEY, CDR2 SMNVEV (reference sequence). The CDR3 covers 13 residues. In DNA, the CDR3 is TGTGCCAGCAGCACCTCCGGGCGTACTGAAGCTTTCCTT. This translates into CASSTSGRTEAFL.

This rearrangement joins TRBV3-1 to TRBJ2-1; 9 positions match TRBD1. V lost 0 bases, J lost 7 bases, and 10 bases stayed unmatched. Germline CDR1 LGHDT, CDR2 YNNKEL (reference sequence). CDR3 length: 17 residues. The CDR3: CASSQDFGQGRGNEQFF. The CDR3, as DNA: TGTGCCAGCAGCCAAGATTTCGGACAGGGGCGGGGTAATGAGCAGTTCTTC.

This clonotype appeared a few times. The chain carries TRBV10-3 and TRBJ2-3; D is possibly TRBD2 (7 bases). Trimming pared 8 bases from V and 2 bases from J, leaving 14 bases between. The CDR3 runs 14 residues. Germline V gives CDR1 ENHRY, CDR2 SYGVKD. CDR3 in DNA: TGTGCCATCCGGGGGGCAGGGACCACAGATACGCAGTATTTT. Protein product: CAIRGAGTTDTQYF.

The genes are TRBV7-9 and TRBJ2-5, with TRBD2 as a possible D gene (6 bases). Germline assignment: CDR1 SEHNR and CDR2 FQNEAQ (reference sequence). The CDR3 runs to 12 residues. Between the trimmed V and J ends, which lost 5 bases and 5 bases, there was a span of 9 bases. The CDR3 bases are TGTGCCAGCAGCCAACTAGCTGAGACCCAGTACTTC. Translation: CASSQLAETQYF.